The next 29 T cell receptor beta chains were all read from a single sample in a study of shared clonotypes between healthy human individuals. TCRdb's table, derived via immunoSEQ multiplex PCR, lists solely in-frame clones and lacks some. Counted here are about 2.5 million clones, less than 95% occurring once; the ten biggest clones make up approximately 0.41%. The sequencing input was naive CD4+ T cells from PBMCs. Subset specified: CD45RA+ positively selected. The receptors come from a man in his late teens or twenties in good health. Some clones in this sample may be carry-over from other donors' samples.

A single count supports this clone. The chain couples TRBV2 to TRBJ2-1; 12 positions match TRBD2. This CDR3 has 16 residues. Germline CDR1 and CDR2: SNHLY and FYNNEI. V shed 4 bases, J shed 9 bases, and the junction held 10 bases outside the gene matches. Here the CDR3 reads CASSGQLAGGLGEQFF. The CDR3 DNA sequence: TGTGCCAGCAGTGGGCAACTAGCGGGAGGCCTCGGTGAGCAGTTCTTC.

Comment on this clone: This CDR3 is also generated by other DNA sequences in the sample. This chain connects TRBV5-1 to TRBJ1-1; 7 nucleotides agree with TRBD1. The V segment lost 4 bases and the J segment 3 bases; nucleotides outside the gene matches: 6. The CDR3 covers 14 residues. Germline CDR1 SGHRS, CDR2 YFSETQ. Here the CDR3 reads CASSPGTVDTEAFF. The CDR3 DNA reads TGCGCCAGCAGCCCCGGGACAGTGGACACTGAAGCTTTCTTT. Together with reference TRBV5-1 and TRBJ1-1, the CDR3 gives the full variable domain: KAGVTQTPRYLIKTRGQQVTLSCSPISGHRSVSWYQQTPGQGLQFLFEYFSETQRNKGNFPGRFSGRQFSNSRSEMNVSTLELGDSALYLCASSPGTVDTEAFFGQGTRLTVV.

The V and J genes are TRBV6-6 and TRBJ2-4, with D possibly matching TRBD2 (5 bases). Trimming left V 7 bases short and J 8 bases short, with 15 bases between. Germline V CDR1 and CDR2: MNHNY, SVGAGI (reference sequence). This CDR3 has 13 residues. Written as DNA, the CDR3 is TGTGCCAGCATCCCTCCGGGATCGGACATTCAGTACTTC. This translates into CASIPPGSDIQYF.

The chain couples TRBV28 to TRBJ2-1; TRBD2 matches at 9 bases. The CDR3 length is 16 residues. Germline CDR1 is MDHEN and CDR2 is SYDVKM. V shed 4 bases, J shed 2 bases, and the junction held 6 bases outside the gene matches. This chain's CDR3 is CASSSSSGVTYNEQFF. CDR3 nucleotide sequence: TGTGCCAGCAGTTCATCTAGCGGGGTGACCTACAATGAGCAGTTCTTC.

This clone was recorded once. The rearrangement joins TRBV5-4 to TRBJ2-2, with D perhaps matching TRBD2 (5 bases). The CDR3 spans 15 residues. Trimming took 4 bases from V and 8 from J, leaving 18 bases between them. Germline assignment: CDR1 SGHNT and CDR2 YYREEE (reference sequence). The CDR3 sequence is CASSPGSPSPGELFF. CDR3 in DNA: TGTGCCAGCAGCCCGGGGTCTCCGTCCCCGGGGGAGCTGTTTTTT.

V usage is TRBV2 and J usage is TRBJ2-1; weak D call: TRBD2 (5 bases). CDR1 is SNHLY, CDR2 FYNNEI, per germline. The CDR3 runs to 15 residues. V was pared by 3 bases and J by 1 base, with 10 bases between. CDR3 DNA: TGTGCCAGCAGTGAGGTAGCGTATTCCTACAATGAGCAGTTCTTC. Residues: CASSEVAYSYNEQFF.

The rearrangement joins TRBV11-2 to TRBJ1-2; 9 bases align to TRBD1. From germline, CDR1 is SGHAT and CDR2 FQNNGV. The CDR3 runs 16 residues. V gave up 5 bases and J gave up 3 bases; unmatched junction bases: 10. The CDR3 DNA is TGTGCCAGCAGCGCAGTTAACAGGGGGCGAGACTATGGCTACACCTTC. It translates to CASSAVNRGRDYGYTF.

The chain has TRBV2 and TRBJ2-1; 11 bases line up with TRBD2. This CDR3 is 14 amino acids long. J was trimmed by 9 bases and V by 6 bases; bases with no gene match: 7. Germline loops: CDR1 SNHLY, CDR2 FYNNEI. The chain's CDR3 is CASSSGLAGSEQFF. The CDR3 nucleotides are TGTGCCAGCAGCAGCGGACTAGCGGGTTCTGAGCAGTTCTTC.

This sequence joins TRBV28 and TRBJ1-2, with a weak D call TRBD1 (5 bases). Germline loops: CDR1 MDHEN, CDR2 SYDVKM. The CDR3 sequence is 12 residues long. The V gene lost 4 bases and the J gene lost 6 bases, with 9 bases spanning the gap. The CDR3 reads CASSSPGNGYTF. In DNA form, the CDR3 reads TGTGCCAGCAGTTCCCCAGGGAATGGCTACACCTTC.

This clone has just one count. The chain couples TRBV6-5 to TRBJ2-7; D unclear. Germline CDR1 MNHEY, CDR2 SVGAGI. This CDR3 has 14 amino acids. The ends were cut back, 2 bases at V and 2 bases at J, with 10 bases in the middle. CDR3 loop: CASSYRNYTYEQYF. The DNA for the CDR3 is TGTGCCAGCAGTTACCGAAACTATACCTACGAGCAGTACTTC.

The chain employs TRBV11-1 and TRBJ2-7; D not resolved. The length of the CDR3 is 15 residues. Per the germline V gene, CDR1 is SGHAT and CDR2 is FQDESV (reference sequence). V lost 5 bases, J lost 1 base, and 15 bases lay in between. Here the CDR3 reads CASSKLQVGSYEQYF. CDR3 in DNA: TGTGCCAGCAGCAAACTGCAGGTTGGGTCCTACGAGCAGTACTTC. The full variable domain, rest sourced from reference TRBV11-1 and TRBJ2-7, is EAEVAQSPRYKITEKSQAVAFWCDPISGHATLYWYRQILGQGPELLVQFQDESVVDDSQLPKDRFSAERLKGVDSTLKIQPAELGDSAMYLCASSKLQVGSYEQYFGPGTRLTVT.

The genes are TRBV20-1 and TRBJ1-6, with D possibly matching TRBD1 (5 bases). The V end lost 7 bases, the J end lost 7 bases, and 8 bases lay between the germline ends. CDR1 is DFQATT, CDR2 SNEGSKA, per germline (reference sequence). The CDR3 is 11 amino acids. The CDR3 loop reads CSVRGNSPLHF. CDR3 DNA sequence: TGCAGTGTCCGGGGGAATTCACCCCTCCACTTT.

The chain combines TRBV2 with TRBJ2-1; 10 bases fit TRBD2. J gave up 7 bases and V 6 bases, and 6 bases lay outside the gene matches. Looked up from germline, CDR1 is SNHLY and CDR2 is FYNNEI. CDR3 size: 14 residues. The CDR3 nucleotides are TGTGCCAGCAGCCCACTAGCGGGATCGAATGAGCAGTTCTTC. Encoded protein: CASSPLAGSNEQFF.

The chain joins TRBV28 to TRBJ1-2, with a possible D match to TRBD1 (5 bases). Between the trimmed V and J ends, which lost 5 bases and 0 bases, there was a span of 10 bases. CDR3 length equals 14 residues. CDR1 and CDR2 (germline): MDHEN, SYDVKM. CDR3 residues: CASSAGGANYGYTF. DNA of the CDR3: TGTGCCAGCAGTGCTGGGGGGGCTAACTATGGCTACACCTTC.

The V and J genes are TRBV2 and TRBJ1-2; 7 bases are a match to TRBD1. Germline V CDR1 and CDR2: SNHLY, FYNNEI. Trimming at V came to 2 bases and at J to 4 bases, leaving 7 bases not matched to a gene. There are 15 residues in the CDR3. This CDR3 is CASSERRDSLYGYTF. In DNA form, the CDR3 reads TGTGCCAGCAGTGAACGAAGGGACAGCCTCTATGGCTACACCTTC.

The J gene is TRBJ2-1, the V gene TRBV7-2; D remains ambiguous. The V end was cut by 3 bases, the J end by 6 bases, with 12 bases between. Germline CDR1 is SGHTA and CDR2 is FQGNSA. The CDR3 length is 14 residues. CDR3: CASSLFRPSNEQFF. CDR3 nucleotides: TGTGCCAGCAGCTTGTTCCGGCCATCCAATGAGCAGTTCTTC. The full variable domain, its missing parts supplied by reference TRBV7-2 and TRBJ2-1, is GAGVSQSPSNKVTEKGKDVELRCDPISGHTALYWYRQSLGQGLEFLIYFQGNSAPDKSGLPSDRFSAERTGGSVSTLTIQRTQQEDSAVYLCASSLFRPSNEQFFGPGTRLTVL.

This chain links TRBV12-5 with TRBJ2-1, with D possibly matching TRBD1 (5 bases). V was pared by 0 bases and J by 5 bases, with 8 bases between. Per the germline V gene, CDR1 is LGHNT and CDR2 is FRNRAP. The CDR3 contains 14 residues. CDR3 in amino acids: CASGLVPGNNEQFF. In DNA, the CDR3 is TGTGCTAGTGGTTTGGTACCAGGGAACAATGAGCAGTTCTTC.

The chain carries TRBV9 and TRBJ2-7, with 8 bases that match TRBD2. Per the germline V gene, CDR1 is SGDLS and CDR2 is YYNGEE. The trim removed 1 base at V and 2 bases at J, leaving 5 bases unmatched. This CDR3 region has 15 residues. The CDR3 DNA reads TGTGCCAGCAGCGTATCTACTAGCGGTCCCTACGAGCAGTACTTC. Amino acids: CASSVSTSGPYEQYF.

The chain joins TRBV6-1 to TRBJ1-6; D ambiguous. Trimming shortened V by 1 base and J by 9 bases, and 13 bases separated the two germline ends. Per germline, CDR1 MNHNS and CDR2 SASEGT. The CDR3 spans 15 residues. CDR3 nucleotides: TGTGCCAGCAGTGAAGGGCCAGGACGGAGTTCACCCCTCCACTTT. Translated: CASSEGPGRSSPLHF.

DNA of the CDR3: TGTGCCAGTGCTCTTAGCCTCCGGGGGTGGGCCACCGGGGAGCTGTTTTTT. Protein product: CASALSLRGWATGELFF. The chain combines TRBV28 with TRBJ2-2; TRBD2 might be the D (6 bases). V was pared by 9 bases and J by 4 bases, with 24 bases between. The CDR3 totals 17 residues. In germline, CDR1 is MDHEN, CDR2 SYDVKM.

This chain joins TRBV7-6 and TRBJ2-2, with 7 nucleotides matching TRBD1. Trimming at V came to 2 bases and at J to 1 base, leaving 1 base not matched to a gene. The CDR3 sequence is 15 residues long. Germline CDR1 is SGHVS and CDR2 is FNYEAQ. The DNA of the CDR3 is TGTGCCAGCAGCTTAAACAGGGGGAACACCGGGGAGCTGTTTTTT. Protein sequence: CASSLNRGNTGELFF.

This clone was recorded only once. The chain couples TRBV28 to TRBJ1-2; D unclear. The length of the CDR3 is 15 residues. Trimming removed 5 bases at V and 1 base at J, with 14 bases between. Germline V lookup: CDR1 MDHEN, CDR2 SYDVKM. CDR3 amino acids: CASSAPRGGNYGYTF. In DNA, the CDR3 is TGTGCCAGCAGTGCCCCTCGGGGAGGTAACTATGGCTACACCTTC.

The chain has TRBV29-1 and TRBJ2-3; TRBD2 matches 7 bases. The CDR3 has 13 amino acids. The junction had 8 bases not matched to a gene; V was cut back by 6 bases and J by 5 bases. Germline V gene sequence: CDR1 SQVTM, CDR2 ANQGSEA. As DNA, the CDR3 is TGCAGCGTCCTAAGGCCGGGGGGAGATACGCAGTATTTT. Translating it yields CSVLRPGGDTQYF.

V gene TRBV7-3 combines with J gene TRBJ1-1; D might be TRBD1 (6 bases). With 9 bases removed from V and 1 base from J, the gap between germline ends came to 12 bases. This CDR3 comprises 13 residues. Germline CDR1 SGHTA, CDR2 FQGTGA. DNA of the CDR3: TGTGCCAGTCAGGTGACAGGGAACACTGAAGCTTTCTTT. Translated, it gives CASQVTGNTEAFF.

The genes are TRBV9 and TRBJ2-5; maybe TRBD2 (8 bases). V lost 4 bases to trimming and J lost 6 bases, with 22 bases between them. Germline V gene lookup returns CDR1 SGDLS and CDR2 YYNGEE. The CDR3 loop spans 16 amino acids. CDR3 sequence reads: CASSPPGGGALKTQYF. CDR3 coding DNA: TGTGCCAGCAGCCCCCCGGGAGGGGGCGCGCTGAAGACCCAGTACTTC.

The CDR3 coding sequence is TGCGCCAGCCGCTCGGGGATAGCGGGAGGTCAAGAGACCCAGTACTTC. This encodes CASRSGIAGGQETQYF. The rearrangement uses TRBV5-1 and TRBJ2-5; 10 bases line up with TRBD2. The CDR3 is 16 residues long. The germline V gene encodes CDR1 SGHRS and CDR2 YFSETQ. V shed 7 bases, J shed 2 bases, and the junction held 11 bases outside the gene matches. The full variable domain, its missing parts supplied by reference TRBV5-1 and TRBJ2-5, is KAGVTQTPRYLIKTRGQQVTLSCSPISGHRSVSWYQQTPGQGLQFLFEYFSETQRNKGNFPGRFSGRQFSNSRSEMNVSTLELGDSALYLCASRSGIAGGQETQYFGPGTRLLVL.

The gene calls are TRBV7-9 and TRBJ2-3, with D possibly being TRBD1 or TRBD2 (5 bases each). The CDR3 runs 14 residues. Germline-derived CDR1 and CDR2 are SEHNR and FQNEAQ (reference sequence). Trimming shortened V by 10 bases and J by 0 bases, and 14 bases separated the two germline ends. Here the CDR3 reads CATSEGPSTDTQYF. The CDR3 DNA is TGTGCCACTTCTGAGGGACCTAGCACAGATACGCAGTATTTT.

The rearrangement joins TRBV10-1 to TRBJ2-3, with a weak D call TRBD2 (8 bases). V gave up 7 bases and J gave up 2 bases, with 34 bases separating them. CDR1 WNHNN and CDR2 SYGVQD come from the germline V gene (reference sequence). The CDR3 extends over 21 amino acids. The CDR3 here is CASTSLRDSGRGTFDTDTQYF. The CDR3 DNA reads TGCGCCAGCACCTCACTTAGGGACAGCGGGAGAGGGACCTTCGACACAGATACGCAGTATTTT.

Here the CDR3 DNA reads TGTGCCAGCATCCAAGGACAGCTTTCTAACTATGGCTACACCTTC. This gives the protein CASIQGQLSNYGYTF. V and J are TRBV12-1 and TRBJ1-2; the table's D call TRBD1 went unverified against the DNA. TRBV12-1 constitutes a pseudogene. The CDR3 contains 15 residues.